Sequencing of this T cell receptor beta chain was carried out in a study of blood T cell repertoires in COVID-19. This clone has a handful of counts. Clones were read by immunoSEQ multiplex PCR, and TCRdb kept only the in-frame ones, dropping some. This sample carries 88,000 or so clones, over 80% of them seen once, and the ten largest clones take over 9.5%. Sequencing was performed on peripheral blood. The TCR was taken from a human donor in a cohort sampled during active COVID-19.

Written as DNA, the CDR3 is TGCAGTGCTAGTGTCCCTACTACCTACGAGCAGTACTTC. Its translation is CSASVPTTYEQYF. The chain links TRBV20-1 to TRBJ2-7; D unresolved. V was trimmed by 3 bases and J by 2 bases, leaving 11 bases between them. Germline V gene data show CDR1 as DFQATT and CDR2 as SNEGSKA (reference sequence). This CDR3 contains 13 residues.